Listed below are T cell receptor beta chains from one sample, sequenced in a study of T cells in Graves' hyperthyroidism and ophthalmopathy. TCRdb processed the multiplex PCR reads anew with MiXCR; each CDR3 protein has one entry. The sample has about 560,000 distinct CDR3 sequences, over 15% seen once; the top ten hold approximately 18%. The specimen sequenced was blood. The receptors derive from a woman aged 18-30 years with Graves' hyperthyroidism. Both conserved end residues are part of each CDR3. D genes are given only for firm matches. Clone size is shown for a subset of rows, as once, few, many or a class of expanded clone.

>.|TRBD2|TRBJ2-7|TRBV28
TGTGCCAGCAGCCGCCGAGCGGGAGCTTACTCCTACGAGCAGTACTTC
CASSRRAGAYSYEQYF
>many|.|TRBJ2-1|TRBV28
TGTGCCAGCACTCTAAGGTCGAGGAATGAGCAGTTCTTC
CASTLRSRNEQFF
>few|TRBD2|TRBJ2-1|TRBV28
TGTGCTCACTTCGGAGCGGGAGGGCACAATGAGCAGTTCTTC
CAHFGAGGHNEQFF
>many|TRBD1|TRBJ2-7|TRBV6-1
TGTGCCAGCAGTGAACCCGGGACAGGTCCCTACGAGCAGTACTTC
CASSEPGTGPYEQYF
>many|TRBD2|TRBJ2-7|TRBV3-1
TGTGCCAGCAGCCAAGACCCAGCGGGGCACTACGAGCAGTACTTC
CASSQDPAGHYEQYF
>few|TRBD1|TRBJ1-1|TRBV10-1
TGCGCCAGCAGTGACCCCAAGAGGACAGGCCGGGCCGCTTTCTTT
CASSDPKRTGRAAFF
>.|.|TRBJ2-5|TRBV3-1
TGTGCCAGCAGCCCTGGGGGGGGGCGCGGAGAGACCCAGTACTTC
CASSPGGGRGETQYF
>many|TRBD1|TRBJ2-7|TRBV20-1
TGCAGTGCCTACCGGGACAGTTACGAGCAGTACTTC
CSAYRDSYEQYF
>many|.|TRBJ2-5|TRBV28
TGTGCCAGCAGTTTGATGGGCACTGTGACGACCCAGTACTTC
CASSLMGTVTTQYF
>many|.|TRBJ1-1|TRBV27
TGTGCCAGCAGTCTTCGACCCTACGAGCTCATGAACACTGAAGCTTTCTTT
CASSLRPYELMNTEAFF
>few|.|TRBJ1-6|TRBV15
TGTGCCACCAGCAGATTTGAGGGACCCCTCCACTTT
CATSRFEGPLHF
>many|.|TRBJ1-5|TRBV3-1
TGTGCCAGCAGCCAAGCAGGGTCCGGTCAGCCCCAGCATTTT
CASSQAGSGQPQHF
>.|.|TRBJ2-7|TRBV5-1
TGCGCCAGCAGCTCGACCGGTAGCCACGAGCAGTACTTC
CASSSTGSHEQYF
>many|TRBD2|TRBJ2-5|TRBV5-1
TGCGCCAGCAGCTTGGTTCGTGGGCTAGCGGAAGAGACCCAGTACTTC
CASSLVRGLAEETQYF
>.|TRBD1|TRBJ2-5|TRBV4-2
TGTGCCAGCAGCCTAGACAGGGCCCGAGGGACCCAGTACTTC
CASSLDRARGTQYF
>.|TRBD1|TRBJ1-2|TRBV5-8
TGTGCCACCTCGCGGACAGGTGCCTATGGCTACACCTTC
CATSRTGAYGYTF
>.|TRBD1|TRBJ1-5|TRBV15
TGTGCCACCAGCACCGGGACAGGGGGTAGGTTTAGCAATCAGCCCCAGCATTTT
CATSTGTGGRFSNQPQHF
>.|.|TRBJ1-2|TRBV5-1
TGCGCCAGCAGCTTATCCGCCTCGGAAGACTATGGCTACACCTTC
CASSLSASEDYGYTF
>.|TRBD2|TRBJ2-1|TRBV6-5
TGTGCCAGCAGTTACGATTCACCCCTAGCGGGAGTTTTCAATGAGCAGTTCTTC
CASSYDSPLAGVFNEQFF
>few|.|TRBJ2-1|TRBV7-9
TGTGCCAGCAGCGGGACGAATGAGCAGTTCTTC
CASSGTNEQFF
>.|TRBD2|TRBJ2-7|TRBV5-1
TGCGCCAGCAGCAATCTAGCGGGGCGAACCTACGAGCAGTACTTC
CASSNLAGRTYEQYF
>few|.|TRBJ1-1|TRBV10-3
TGTGCCATCAGTGAAGAGGGGAACACTGAAGCTTTCTTT
CAISEEGNTEAFF
>.|.|TRBJ2-3|TRBV28
TGTGCCAGCAGTGAATTGACAGGGAGGTCCGCAGATACGCAGTATTTT
CASSELTGRSADTQYF